One sample yielded the 25 T cell receptor beta chains listed below, sequenced in a study of cytomegalovirus exposure and HLA in healthy donors. PCR primers comprised 60 Vbeta and 13 Jbeta primers. Profiling relied on immunoSEQ multiplex PCR, and the TCRdb table lists in-frame clones only, not all of them. The table shows 100,000 to 150,000 clones, with over 60% occurring only once. The sample taken for sequencing was PBMCs. These receptors all stem from a man younger than 35 in good health and CMV-seronegative.

With regard to this clone: Mismatch with germline at one junction end may stem from a read error. J is TRBJ1-2 and V is TRBV19, with TRBD1 matching over 9 bases. The germline gives CDR1 LNHDA, CDR2 SQIVND (reference sequence). The length of the CDR3 is 17 residues. The CDR3, as DNA: TGTGCCAGTAGTATATCTGGGACAGGGACAACTAACTATGGCTACCCCTTC. Its protein product is CASSISGTGTTNYGYPF.

The chain links TRBV30 to TRBJ1-3; D is unresolved. This CDR3 comprises 16 residues. Trimming took 0 bases from V and 0 from J, leaving 12 bases between them. The germline CDR1 and CDR2 sequences are GTSNPN and SVGIG (reference sequence). CDR3 sequence: CAWSVIRAASGNTIYF. In nucleotides, the CDR3 is TGTGCCTGGAGTGTGATAAGAGCCGCCTCTGGAAACACCATATATTTT. The whole variable domain, remainder taken from reference TRBV30 and TRBJ1-3, is SQTIHQWPATLVQPVGSPLSLECTVEGTSNPNLYWYRQAAGRGLQLLFYSVGIGQISSEVPQNLSASRPQDRQFILSSKKLLLSDSGFYLCAWSVIRAASGNTIYFGEGSWLTVV.

V and J are TRBV13 and TRBJ1-1; D gene ambiguous. The CDR3 runs to 12 residues. Per germline, CDR1 PRHDT and CDR2 FYEKMQ (reference sequence). Trimming stripped 4 bases from V and 1 base from J, with 4 bases between. The DNA of the CDR3 is TGTGCCAGCAGCTATAAGAACACTGAAGCTTTCTTT. As protein: CASSYKNTEAFF.

The chain joins TRBV18 to TRBJ2-5; a weak D match, TRBD1 (6 bases). The CDR3 length is 15 residues. With 4 bases removed from V and 1 base from J, the gap between germline ends came to 13 bases. CDR1 is KGHSH and CDR2 is LQKENI in the germline V gene. CDR3 loop: CASSRLQGVQETQYF. CDR3 bases: TGTGCCAGCTCACGCCTACAGGGTGTCCAAGAGACCCAGTACTTC.

This clone showed up just a few times. The J gene is TRBJ2-1, the V gene TRBV27; 7 bases map to TRBD2. This CDR3 comprises 16 residues. V was clipped by 4 bases and J by 0 bases; unmatched bases: 6. Germline CDR1 reads MNHEY; CDR2 reads SMNVEV (reference sequence). CDR3 nucleotide sequence: TGTGCCAGCAGTTCGACCCTAGCGGACTCCTACAATGAGCAGTTCTTC. Translation gives CASSSTLADSYNEQFF.

The chain has TRBV27 and TRBJ2-2, with a weak D call TRBD1 (6 bases). This CDR3 has 16 residues. The V gene lost 5 bases and the J gene lost 5 bases, with 18 bases spanning the gap. From germline, CDR1 is MNHEY and CDR2 SMNVEV (reference sequence). CDR3 DNA: TGTGCCAGCAGTCTCTTCGCAGGGGCTTCAACCGGGGAGCTGTTTTTT. This sequence encodes CASSLFAGASTGELFF.

V usage is TRBV30 and J usage is TRBJ1-1; D unresolved. The germline V and J ends were trimmed by 4 bases and 5 bases, with 5 bases remaining between them. In germline, CDR1 is GTSNPN, CDR2 SVGIG (reference sequence). The CDR3 is made up of 10 amino acids. Here the CDR3 reads CAWISTEAFF. In nucleotides, the CDR3 is TGTGCCTGGATATCTACTGAAGCTTTCTTT.

The chain has TRBV7-9 and TRBJ2-7; 8 bases line up with TRBD2. Germline CDR1 is SEHNR and CDR2 is FQNEAQ (reference sequence). The CDR3 runs 12 residues. Trimming removed 9 bases from V and 4 bases from J; junction bases left unmatched: 5. The CDR3 here is CASPRGGYEQYF. CDR3 DNA: TGTGCCAGTCCCCGGGGGGGTTACGAGCAGTACTTC.

The chain carries TRBV19 and TRBJ2-1; the match to TRBD2 covers 11 bases. Unmatched junction bases numbered 5, after V lost 6 bases and J lost 4 bases. CDR1 is LNHDA and CDR2 is SQIVND in the germline V gene (reference sequence). This CDR3 has 15 residues. The DNA for the CDR3 is TGTGCCAGTAGAAAGGGACTAGCGGATTACAATGAGCAGTTCTTC. This translates into CASRKGLADYNEQFF.

J is TRBJ2-3 and V is TRBV9; 9 bases match TRBD1. The V segment lost 4 bases and the J segment 3 bases; nucleotides outside the gene matches: 12. Germline V gene lookup returns CDR1 SGDLS and CDR2 YYNGEE. The CDR3 has 17 amino acids. In nucleotides, the CDR3 is TGTGCCAGCAGCCACTTCGCCGGGACAGGGAGAACAGATACGCAGTATTTT. It codes for CASSHFAGTGRTDTQYF.

The chain employs TRBV25-1 and TRBJ2-1; 7 bases fit TRBD2. CDR3 length equals 17 residues. V was pared by 7 bases and J by 0 bases, with 12 bases of the junction left unmatched. CDR1 and CDR2 (germline): MGHDK, SYGVNS. This CDR3 reads CASMGLAVPDSYNEQFF. Written as DNA, the CDR3 is TGTGCCAGCATGGGTCTAGCGGTCCCGGACTCCTACAATGAGCAGTTCTTC.

The chain joins TRBV5-8 to TRBJ2-3; D is unclear. CDR1 is SGHTS, CDR2 YDEGEE, per germline. With 1 base removed from V and 11 bases from J, the gap between germline ends came to 8 bases. The CDR3 covers 11 residues. CDR3 residues: CASSLYSGQYF. The CDR3 DNA reads as TGTGCCAGCAGCTTGTACTCCGGGCAGTATTTT.

The chain uses TRBV7-8 and TRBJ2-3; 12 bases line up with TRBD2. With 6 bases clipped from V and 2 bases from J, the junction kept 12 bases outside the gene matches. The CDR3 covers 18 residues. CDR1 and CDR2 (germline): SGHVS, FQNEAQ. Here the CDR3 reads CASRKALAGGDFTDTQYF. CDR3 in DNA: TGTGCCAGCAGAAAGGCGCTAGCGGGAGGGGATTTCACAGATACGCAGTATTTT.

The chain combines TRBV27 with TRBJ2-2; the D gene is possibly TRBD1 (5 bases). The CDR3 runs 13 residues. CDR1 and CDR2 (germline): MNHEY, SMNVEV (reference sequence). V was cut by 6 bases and J by 2 bases, with 7 bases left in between. As DNA, the CDR3 is TGTGCCAGCAGGGACATTAACACCGGGGAGCTGTTTTTT. This gives the protein CASRDINTGELFF.

The CDR3 is CASSLSLGSTEAFF. The CDR3 DNA reads TGTGCCAGCAGTTTATCGTTGGGGAGCACTGAAGCTTTCTTT. The genes are TRBV27 and TRBJ1-1; D gene ambiguous. This CDR3 contains 14 residues. Per germline, CDR1 MNHEY and CDR2 SMNVEV (reference sequence). V was trimmed by 0 bases and J by 4 bases, leaving 9 bases between them.

About this clone: One end of the junction is discordant with germline, which a read error may explain. The chain carries TRBV6-1 and TRBJ2-3; TRBD2 might be the D (6 bases). The germline gives CDR1 MNHNS, CDR2 SASEGT. This CDR3 is built from 15 residues. The CDR3 bases are TGTCCCAGCAGTGATCGGGGGAGTCCGGTAGATACGCAGTATTTT. Its translation: CPSSDRGSPVDTQYF.

The rearrangement links TRBV10-3 to TRBJ1-1, with D unresolved. Germline loops: CDR1 ENHRY, CDR2 SYGVKD. The CDR3 consists of 14 residues. Trimming took 3 bases from V and 0 from J, leaving 8 bases between them. The CDR3 DNA reads TGTGCCATCAGTGAAGGCAGGTTGAACACTGAAGCTTTCTTT. This translates into CAISEGRLNTEAFF.

This sequence joins TRBV19 and TRBJ2-1; 10 nucleotides match TRBD2. Losses at the gene ends were 4 bases for V and 4 bases for J; bases not matched to a gene: 7. The CDR3 sequence is 16 residues long. CDR1 is LNHDA, CDR2 SQIVND, per germline (reference sequence). CDR3 sequence: CASSTQIAGGYNEQFF. The CDR3, as DNA: TGTGCCAGTAGTACTCAAATAGCGGGGGGATACAATGAGCAGTTCTTC.

This chain joins TRBV7-9 and TRBJ2-5, with a possible D match to TRBD2 (6 bases). The CDR3 is 14 amino acids. Germline loops: CDR1 SEHNR, CDR2 FQNEAQ (reference sequence). With 5 bases removed from V and 1 base from J, the gap between germline ends came to 11 bases. The CDR3 reads CASSRGDFQETQYF. The CDR3 coding sequence is TGTGCCAGCAGCCGTGGGGACTTCCAAGAGACCCAGTACTTC.

The chain employs TRBV6-5 and TRBJ2-7, with TRBD2 identical over 7 bases. V shed 6 bases, J shed 2 bases, and the junction held 10 bases outside the gene matches. This CDR3 contains 15 residues. Germline V CDR1 and CDR2: MNHEY, SVGAGI. The CDR3 region has the DNA TGTGCCAGCAGGAACAAAGGGCTAGCGGCCTACGAGCAGTACTTC. As protein: CASRNKGLAAYEQYF.

The chain combines TRBV5-6 with TRBJ2-5, with 7 bases matching TRBD2. CDR3 length equals 13 residues. In germline, CDR1 is SGHDT, CDR2 YYEEEE. V gave up 4 bases and J gave up 5 bases; unmatched junction bases: 5. In DNA form, the CDR3 reads TGTGCCAGCAGCCGACCCGGGGGGGAGACCCAGTACTTC. Amino acids: CASSRPGGETQYF.

The chain uses TRBV11-2 and TRBJ2-7; 10 bases line up with TRBD2. The CDR3 extends over 15 amino acids. The trim removed 3 bases at V and 2 bases at J, leaving 4 bases unmatched. CDR1 and CDR2 from the germline V gene are SGHAT and FQNNGV. The CDR3 DNA is TGTGCCAGCAGCTTGTCAGCGGGAGGGCCCTACGAGCAGTACTTC. This encodes CASSLSAGGPYEQYF.

This clone was recorded a few times. The chain carries TRBV10-3 and TRBJ2-1; 10 bases fit TRBD1. Trimming took 7 bases from V and 2 from J; bases not matched to a gene: 11. The CDR3 covers 17 residues. Germline CDR1 and CDR2: ENHRY and SYGVKD. The CDR3 DNA follows: TGTGCCATCACCAGTTCTCCGGGGACAGGGGCCTACAATGAGCAGTTCTTC. Its protein is CAITSSPGTGAYNEQFF.

V usage is TRBV5-1 and J usage is TRBJ2-2; 7 nucleotides line up with TRBD1. This CDR3 is built from 17 residues. In germline, CDR1 is SGHRS, CDR2 YFSETQ. J lost 0 bases, V lost 4 bases, and 9 bases had no gene match. The CDR3 reads CASSPSDRHANTGELFF. The CDR3 nucleotides read TGCGCCAGCAGCCCATCGGACAGGCACGCGAACACCGGGGAGCTGTTTTTT.

The chain links TRBV28 to TRBJ1-2; D ambiguous. Per the germline V gene, CDR1 is MDHEN and CDR2 is SYDVKM. The CDR3 contains 13 residues. Trimming left V 3 bases short and J 4 bases short, with 9 bases between. As DNA, the CDR3 is TGTGCCAGCAGTTTGGAGACGGTCTATGGCTACACCTTC. This codes for CASSLETVYGYTF.